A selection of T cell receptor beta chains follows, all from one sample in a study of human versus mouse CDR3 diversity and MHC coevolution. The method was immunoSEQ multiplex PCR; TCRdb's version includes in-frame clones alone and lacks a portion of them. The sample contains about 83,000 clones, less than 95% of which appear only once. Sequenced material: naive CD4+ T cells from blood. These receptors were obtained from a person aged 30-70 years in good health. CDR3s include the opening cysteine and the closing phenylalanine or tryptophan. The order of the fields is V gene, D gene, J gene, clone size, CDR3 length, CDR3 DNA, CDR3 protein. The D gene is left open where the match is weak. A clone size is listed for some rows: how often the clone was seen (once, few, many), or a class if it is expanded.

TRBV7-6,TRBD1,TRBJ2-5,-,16,TGTGCCAGCAGCCCCCAGCCGGACAGGTCTACGGAGACCCAGTACTTC,CASSPQPDRSTETQYF
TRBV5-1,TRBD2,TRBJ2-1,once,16,TGCGCCAGCAGCAAAACCGGGACTAGCGTCTACAATGAGCAGTTCTTC,CASSKTGTSVYNEQFF
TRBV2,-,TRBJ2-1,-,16,TGTGCCAGCAGTGATTGGCGTCTGGAGGTCTACAATGAGCAGTTCTTC,CASSDWRLEVYNEQFF
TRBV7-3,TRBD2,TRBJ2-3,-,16,TGTGCCAGCAGCTTACGGGCGGGGGGCCTATCGGATACGCAGTATTTT,CASSLRAGGLSDTQYF
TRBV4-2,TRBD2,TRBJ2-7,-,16,TGTGCCAGCAGCCAAGATTTAACTAGCGGTTTCTACGAGCAGTACTTC,CASSQDLTSGFYEQYF
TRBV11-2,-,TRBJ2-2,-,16,TGTGCCAGCAGCTTAGATCAAGGTCAGGGTGGCGGGGAGCTGTTTTTT,CASSLDQGQGGGELFF
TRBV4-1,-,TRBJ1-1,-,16,TGCGCCAGCAGCCAGTACAGGGTTAGAGAGAACACTGAAGCTTTCTTT,CASSQYRVRENTEAFF
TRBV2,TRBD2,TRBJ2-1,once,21,TGTGCCAGCAGTGAAGGGACCTGGCGGGGACTAGCGGGAGGCGCGGGGGATGAGCAGTTCTTC,CASSEGTWRGLAGGAGDEQFF
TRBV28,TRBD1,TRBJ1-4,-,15,TGTGCCAGCAGTTACACGGGACAGTCTAATGAAAAACTGTTTTTT,CASSYTGQSNEKLFF
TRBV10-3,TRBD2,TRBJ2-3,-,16,TGTGCCATCAGTGAGATGACTAGCGGGGGCACAGATACGCAGTATTTT,CAISEMTSGGTDTQYF
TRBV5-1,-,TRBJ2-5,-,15,TGCGCCAGCAGCCTGATCGAGATTGGTCAAGAGACCCAGTACTTC,CASSLIEIGQETQYF
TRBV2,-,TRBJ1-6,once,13,TGTGCCAGCCCCAGGGGAAACAATTCACCCCTCCACTTT,CASPRGNNSPLHF
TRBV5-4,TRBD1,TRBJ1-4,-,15,TGTGCCAGCAGCGTCGGGACAGGCCCAAATGAAAAACTGTTTTTT,CASSVGTGPNEKLFF
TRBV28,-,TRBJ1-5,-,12,TGTGCCAGCAGCTTTAGCAATCAGCCCCAGCATTTT,CASSFSNQPQHF
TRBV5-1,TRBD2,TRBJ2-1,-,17,TGCGCCAGCAGCTTGTGGGCTAGCGGGCACTCCTACAATGAGCAGTTCTTC,CASSLWASGHSYNEQFF
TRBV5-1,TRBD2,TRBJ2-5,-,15,TGCGCCAGCAGCTTGGGTGGGACTAGCGTGAAGACCCAGTACTTC,CASSLGGTSVKTQYF
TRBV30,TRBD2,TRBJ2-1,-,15,TGTGCCTGGAGGAAGGTGTGGGGGGGTTACAATGAGCAGTTCTTC,CAWRKVWGGYNEQFF
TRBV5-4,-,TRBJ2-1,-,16,TGTGCCAGCAGCCCCGTAAGGACAGAGACCTACAATGAGCAGTTCTTC,CASSPVRTETYNEQFF
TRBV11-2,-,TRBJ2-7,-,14,TGTGCCAGCACCCCGGGACTGGGATCCTACGAGCAGTACTTC,CASTPGLGSYEQYF
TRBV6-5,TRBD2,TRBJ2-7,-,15,TGTGCCAGCAGACGCTCGGGACTAAGAGCCTACGAGCAGTACTTC,CASRRSGLRAYEQYF
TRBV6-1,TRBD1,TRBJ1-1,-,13,TGTGCCAGCAGCCCCGGGACAGGCACTGAAGCTTTCTTT,CASSPGTGTEAFF
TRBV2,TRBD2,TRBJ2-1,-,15,TGTGCCAGCAGGGAGCGGGGGGGCTCCTACAATGAGCAGTTCTTC,CASRERGGSYNEQFF
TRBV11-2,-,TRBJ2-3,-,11,TGTGCCAGCAGCTTACTCGATACGCAGTATTTT,CASSLLDTQYF
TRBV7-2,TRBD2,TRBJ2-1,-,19,TGTGCCAGCAGCTTTACCGGGACTAGCGGGGGAAAAGGATACAATGAGCAGTTCTTC,CASSFTGTSGGKGYNEQFF
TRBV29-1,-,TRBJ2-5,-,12,TGCAGCGTTGACGGACAGAGGGAGACCCAGTACTTC,CSVDGQRETQYF
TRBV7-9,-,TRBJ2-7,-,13,TGTGCCAGCAGCTTAGCTAGCTCCTACGAGCAGTACTTC,CASSLASSYEQYF
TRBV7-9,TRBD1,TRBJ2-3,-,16,TGTGCCAGCAGCCCCCCGGACAGGGAAAGAACAGATACGCAGTATTTT,CASSPPDRERTDTQYF
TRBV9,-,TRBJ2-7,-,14,TGTGCCAGCAGCCCCATCCGAGACTCGTACGAGCAGTACTTC,CASSPIRDSYEQYF
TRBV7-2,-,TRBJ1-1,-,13,TGTGCCAGCAGCTTAGCCAGGAACACTGAAGCTTTCTTT,CASSLARNTEAFF
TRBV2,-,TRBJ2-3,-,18,TGTGCCAGCTTGGCAGGGGCCCGTTACCTACTAAGCACAGATACGCAGTATTTT,CASLAGARYLLSTDTQYF
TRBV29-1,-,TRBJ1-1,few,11,TGCAGCGTTGGGGGCAGCCTTGAAGCTTTCTTT,CSVGGSLEAFF
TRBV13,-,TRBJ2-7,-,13,TGTGCCAGCAGCTTAAGCCCGAGTTACGAGCAGTACTTC,CASSLSPSYEQYF
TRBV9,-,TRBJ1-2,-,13,TGTGCCAGCAGCCCCCGCTCAGGGGATGGCTACACCTTC,CASSPRSGDGYTF
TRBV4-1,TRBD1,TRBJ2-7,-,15,TGCGCCAGCAGCCCCGAAGGGACAGGGGGGTACGAGCAGTACTTC,CASSPEGTGGYEQYF
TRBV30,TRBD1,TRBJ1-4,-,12,TGTGCCTGCAACAGGGGGAGTGAAAAACTGTTTTTT,CACNRGSEKLFF
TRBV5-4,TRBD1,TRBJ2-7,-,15,TGTGCCAGCAGCTTGTCTTCGGGACAGGCCTACGAGCAGTACTTC,CASSLSSGQAYEQYF
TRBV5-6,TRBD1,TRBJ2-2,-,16,TGTGCCAGCAGCTACGACAGGGGGCACGACACCGGGGAGCTGTTTTTT,CASSYDRGHDTGELFF
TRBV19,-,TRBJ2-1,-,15,TGTGCCAGTAGTCCGGACAGCGGCTCCTACAATGAGCAGTTCTTC,CASSPDSGSYNEQFF
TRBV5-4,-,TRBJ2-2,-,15,TGTGCCAGCAGCTTGTCCAGTCAGGCCACCGGGGAGCTGTTTTTT,CASSLSSQATGELFF
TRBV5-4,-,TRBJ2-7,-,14,TGTGCCAGCACTGCGGGGTCTAGCTCCTACGAGCAGTACTTC,CASTAGSSSYEQYF
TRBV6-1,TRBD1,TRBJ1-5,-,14,TGTGCCAGCAGTGAACAAGGGGGCTTTCAGCCCCAGCATTTT,CASSEQGGFQPQHF
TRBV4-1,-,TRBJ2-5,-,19,TGCGCCAGCAGCCAAGATGGGGGCGGGGGACGCCTGGGGACGAAGACCCAGTACTTC,CASSQDGGGGRLGTKTQYF
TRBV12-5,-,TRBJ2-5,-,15,TGTGCTAGTGGGCGTAAGCAGGGATTTGGGCAGACCCAGTACTTC,CASGRKQGFGQTQYF
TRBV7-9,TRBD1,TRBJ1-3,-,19,TGTGCCAGCAGCTCCCCGAACGGACGGGACAGGGTAAAAGGAAACACCATATATTTT,CASSSPNGRDRVKGNTIYF
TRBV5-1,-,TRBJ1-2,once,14,TGCGCCAGCAGCACCCTCCGGCCAGGCGATGGCTACACCTTC,CASSTLRPGDGYTF
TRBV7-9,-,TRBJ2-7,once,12,TGTGCCAGCAGCCTATCTTCCTACGAGCAGTACTTC,CASSLSSYEQYF
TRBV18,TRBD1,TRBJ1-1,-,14,TGTGCCAGCTCACCTTATACGGACAGGGCTGAAGCTTTCTTT,CASSPYTDRAEAFF
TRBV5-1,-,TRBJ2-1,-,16,TGCGCCAGCAGCGTTGAAAGCGGCAGCTCCTACAATGAGCAGTTCTTC,CASSVESGSSYNEQFF
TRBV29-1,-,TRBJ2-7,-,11,TGCAGCGGGACTGTATCCTACGAGCAGTACTTC,CSGTVSYEQYF
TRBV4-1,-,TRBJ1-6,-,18,TGCGCCAGCAGCCGCCTCCAAACGCGCAGGGGAGAGGGATCACCCCTCCACTTT,CASSRLQTRRGEGSPLHF
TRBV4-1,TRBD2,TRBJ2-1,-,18,TGCGCCAGCAGCCCGGGCCCGTGGCTGGGGGGGAGATACAATGAGCAGTTCTTC,CASSPGPWLGGRYNEQFF
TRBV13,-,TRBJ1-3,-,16,TGTGCCAGCAGCTTAGACGTCTTCAGCTCTGGAAACACCATATATTTT,CASSLDVFSSGNTIYF
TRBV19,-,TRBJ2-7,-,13,TGTGCCAGTAGTATACGGCCAGGCTACGAGCAGTACTTC,CASSIRPGYEQYF
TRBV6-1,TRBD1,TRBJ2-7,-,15,TGTGCCAGCAGTGAATCAACAGGGGGTGCCTACGAGCAGTACTTC,CASSESTGGAYEQYF
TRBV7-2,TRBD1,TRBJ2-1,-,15,TGTGCCAGCAGCTCCGACAGGGGGCATTACAATGAGCAGTTCTTC,CASSSDRGHYNEQFF
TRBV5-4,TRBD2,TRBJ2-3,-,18,TGTGCCAGCAACCCGGGACTAGCGGGAGGGCCTAGCACAGATACGCAGTATTTT,CASNPGLAGGPSTDTQYF
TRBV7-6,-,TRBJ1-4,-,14,TGTGCCAGCAGCGCCCAGGGTGGGGCTGAAAAACTGTTTTTT,CASSAQGGAEKLFF
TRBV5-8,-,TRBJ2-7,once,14,TGTGCCAGCAGCCGCTACGAAGGACGCGACTACCAACACTTC,CASSRYEGRDYQHF